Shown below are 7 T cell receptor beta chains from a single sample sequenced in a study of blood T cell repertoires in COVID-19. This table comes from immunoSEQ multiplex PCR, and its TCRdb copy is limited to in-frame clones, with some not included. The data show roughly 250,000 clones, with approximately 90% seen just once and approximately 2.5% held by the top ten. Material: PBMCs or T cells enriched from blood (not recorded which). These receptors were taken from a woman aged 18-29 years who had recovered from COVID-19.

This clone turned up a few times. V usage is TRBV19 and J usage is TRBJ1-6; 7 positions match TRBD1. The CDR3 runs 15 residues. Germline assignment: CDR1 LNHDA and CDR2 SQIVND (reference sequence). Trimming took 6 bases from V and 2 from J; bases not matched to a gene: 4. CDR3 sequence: CASRADRAYNSPLHF. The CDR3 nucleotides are TGTGCCAGTAGAGCAGACAGGGCCTATAATTCACCCCTCCACTTT.

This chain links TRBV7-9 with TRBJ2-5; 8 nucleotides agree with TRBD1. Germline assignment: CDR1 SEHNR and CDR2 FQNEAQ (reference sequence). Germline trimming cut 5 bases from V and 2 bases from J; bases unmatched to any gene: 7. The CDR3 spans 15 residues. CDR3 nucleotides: TGTGCCAGCAGCGAGGGGGACAGGAGACAAGAGACCCAGTACTTC. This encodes CASSEGDRRQETQYF.

CDR3: CASSETGLAVDEQYF. CDR3 bases: TGTGCCAGCAGTGAAACGGGACTAGCGGTCGACGAGCAGTACTTC. The chain links TRBV28 to TRBJ2-7; 11 bases line up with TRBD2. With V trimmed by 5 bases and J by 5 bases, 8 bases remained unmatched. Germline assignment: CDR1 MDHEN and CDR2 SYDVKM. The CDR3 contains 15 residues.

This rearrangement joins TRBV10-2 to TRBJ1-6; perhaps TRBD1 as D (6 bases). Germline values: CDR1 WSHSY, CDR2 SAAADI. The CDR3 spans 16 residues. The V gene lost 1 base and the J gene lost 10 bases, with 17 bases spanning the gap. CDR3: CASSEWAPGQVSPLHF. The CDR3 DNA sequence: TGCGCCAGCAGTGAGTGGGCGCCGGGACAAGTCTCACCCCTCCACTTT.

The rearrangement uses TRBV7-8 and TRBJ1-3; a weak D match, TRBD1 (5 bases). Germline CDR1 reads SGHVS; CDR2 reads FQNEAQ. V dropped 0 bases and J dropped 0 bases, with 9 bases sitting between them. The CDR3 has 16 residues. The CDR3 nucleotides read TGTGCCAGCAGCTTAGCGGGGCCATTCTCTGGAAACACCATATATTTT. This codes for CASSLAGPFSGNTIYF.

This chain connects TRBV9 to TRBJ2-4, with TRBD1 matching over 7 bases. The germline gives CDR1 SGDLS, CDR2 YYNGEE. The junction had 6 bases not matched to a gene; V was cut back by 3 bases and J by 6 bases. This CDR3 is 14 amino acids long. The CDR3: CASSDRGSGNIQYF. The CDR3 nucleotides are TGTGCCAGCAGCGACAGGGGTAGTGGAAACATTCAGTACTTC.

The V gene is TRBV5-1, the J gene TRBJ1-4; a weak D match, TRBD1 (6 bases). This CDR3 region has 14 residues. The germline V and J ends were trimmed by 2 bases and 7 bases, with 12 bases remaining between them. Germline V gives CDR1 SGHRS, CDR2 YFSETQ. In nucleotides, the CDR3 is TGCGCCAGCAGCTTACAGGGACGCTTTGAAAAACTGTTTTTT. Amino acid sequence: CASSLQGRFEKLFF.